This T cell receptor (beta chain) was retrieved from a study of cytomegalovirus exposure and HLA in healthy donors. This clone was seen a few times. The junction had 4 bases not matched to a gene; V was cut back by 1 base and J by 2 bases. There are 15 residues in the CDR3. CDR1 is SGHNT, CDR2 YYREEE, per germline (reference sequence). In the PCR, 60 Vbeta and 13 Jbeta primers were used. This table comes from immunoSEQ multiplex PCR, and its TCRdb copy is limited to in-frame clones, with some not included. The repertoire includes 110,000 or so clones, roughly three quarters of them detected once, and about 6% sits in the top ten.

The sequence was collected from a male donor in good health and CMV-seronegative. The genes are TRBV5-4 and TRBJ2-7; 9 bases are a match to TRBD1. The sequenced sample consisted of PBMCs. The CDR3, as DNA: TGTGCCAGCAGCTTGTCCGGGGACAGGGCCTACGAGCAGTACTTC. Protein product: CASSLSGDRAYEQYF.